This T cell receptor (beta chain) was identified in a study of blood T cell repertoires in COVID-19. Study-level information: Researchers got acute and convalescent COVID-19 samples from the United States, Italy and Spain. Nucleic acid was either cDNA or gDNA, and it came from T cells, B-cell-depleted T cells, or PBMCs.

The CDR3 runs to 15 residues. Trimming pared 0 bases from V and 9 bases from J, leaving 12 bases between. Germline V gene lookup returns CDR1 LNHDA and CDR2 SQIVND (reference sequence). As originally analysed: Amplification of reference gene primers was used by the study to estimate nucleated cell counts. Profiled with immunoSEQ multiplex PCR; TCRdb holds only in-frame clones, not every one. V and J calls and clone size are copied from that table; D and trimming were computed from the DNA. The sample shows roughly 64,000 clones, roughly 88% of them seen only once. The sequence was obtained from a woman aged 55-70 years with acute or convalescent COVID-19. The rearrangement uses TRBV19 and TRBJ1-6; unclear D gene. The specimen was peripheral blood. This CDR3 is CASSIDGLSGSPLHF. CDR3 DNA: TGTGCCAGTAGTATAGACGGGTTAAGTGGTTCACCCCTCCACTTT.